These T cell receptor beta chains were read from a single sample in a study of blood T cell repertoires in COVID-19. Assay used: immunoSEQ multiplex PCR; TCRdb lists only in-frame clones, some missing. The sample includes some 250,000 clones, approximately 81% of them seen just once. The sample was peripheral blood. The receptors come from a woman aged 55 to 70 with active or convalescent COVID-19. The CDR3 runs from the conserved cysteine through the conserved F or W. D genes are given only for firm matches. Expanded clones get a size class; other rows say once, few or many, or leave the size out.

>.|TRBJ2-3|TRBV25-1|.
CASSEYMGGQGTDTQYF
TGTGCCAGCAGTGAATATATGGGGGGGCAAGGCACAGATACGCAGTATTTT
>once|TRBJ2-1|TRBV5-4|.
CASSLGHRGEQFF
TGTGCCAGCAGCTTAGGACACCGGGGGGAGCAGTTCTTC
>few|TRBJ2-3|TRBV11-2|TRBD2
CASSLSSSGVDTQYF
TGTGCCAGCAGCCTAAGTTCTAGCGGGGTAGATACGCAGTATTTT
>.|TRBJ2-5|TRBV10-1|TRBD1
CASSDRTGDYQETQYF
TGCGCCAGCAGTGACAGGACAGGGGATTACCAAGAGACCCAGTACTTC
>once|TRBJ1-1|TRBV3-1/TRBV3-2|.
CASSQSMIEGTTEAFF
TGTGCCAGCAGCCAAAGTATGATCGAGGGAACGACTGAAGCTTTCTTT
>.|TRBJ1-5|TRBV4-2|.
CASSQDGLSNQPQHF
TGTGCCAGCAGCCAAGACGGTCTTAGCAATCAGCCCCAGCATTTT
>.|TRBJ2-2|TRBV7-2|TRBD2
CASSLAQGTSGGATANTGELFF
TGTGCCAGCAGCTTAGCGCAGGGTACTAGCGGGGGGGCCACTGCGAACACCGGGGAGCTGTTTTTT
>.|TRBJ1-6|TRBV5-1|TRBD1
CASSLVGQGGAHSPLHF
TGCGCCAGCAGCTTGGTAGGACAGGGTGGAGCCCATTCACCCCTCCACTTT
>.|TRBJ2-7|TRBV15|TRBD1
CATSRGTAAEEYF
TGTGCCACCAGCAGGGGGACAGCGGCGGAAGAGTACTTC
>.|TRBJ1-5|TRBV6-6|.
CASSSGQPQHF
TGTGCCAGCAGTTCAGGCCAGCCCCAGCATTTT
>.|TRBJ2-1|TRBV2|TRBD2
CASRGTSGDEQFF
TGTGCCAGCAGGGGGACTAGCGGTGATGAGCAGTTCTTC
>few|TRBJ1-4|TRBV10-3|TRBD1
CAIRGDDRGSEKLFF
TGTGCCATCAGGGGGGACGACAGGGGGAGTGAAAAACTGTTTTTT
>.|TRBJ1-2|TRBV6-5|TRBD1
CASSPGQQGGYTF
TGTGCCAGCAGTCCGGGACAGCAGGGTGGCTACACCTTC
>.|TRBJ2-5|TRBV4-1|TRBD1
CASSRGQGGRDRETQYF
TGCGCCAGCAGCAGGGGACAGGGTGGCCGAGACCGTGAGACCCAGTACTTC
>.|TRBJ2-3|TRBV5-1|TRBD2
CASSPRTSGGADTQYF
TGCGCCAGCAGCCCCCGGACTAGCGGGGGGGCAGATACGCAGTATTTT
>once|TRBJ2-7|TRBV6-5|.
CASSQQGVGEQYF
TGTGCCAGCAGTCAACAGGGCGTCGGCGAGCAGTACTTC
>.|TRBJ2-1|TRBV3-1/TRBV3-2|TRBD1
CASSQDLGQGNNEQFF
TGTGCCAGCAGCCAAGATCTTGGACAGGGAAACAATGAGCAGTTCTTC
>.|TRBJ2-1|TRBV12-1|.
CASSLPCRWDFHEQFF
TGTGCCAGCAGCTTGCCCTGCCGCTGGGACTTCCATGAGCAGTTCTTC
>.|TRBJ1-1|TRBV10-3|.
CAISGQTNTEAFF
TGTGCCATCAGTGGACAGACTAACACTGAAGCTTTCTTT
>many|TRBJ1-6|TRBV19|TRBD1
CASSIYAGGRSPLHF
TGTGCCAGTAGTATTTATGCAGGGGGCCGTTCACCCCTCCACTTT
>.|TRBJ1-1|TRBV7-3|.
CASSQDTSNTEAFF
TGTGCCAGCAGCCAGGACACCAGCAACACTGAAGCTTTCTTT
>.|TRBJ1-2|TRBV5-6|.
CASSLGGEAYGYTF
TGTGCCAGCAGCTTGGGGGGAGAGGCCTATGGCTACACCTTC
>.|TRBJ2-1|TRBV24-1|.
CATSDTGNNEQFF
TGTGCCACCAGTGATACGGGTAACAATGAGCAGTTCTTC
>.|TRBJ1-1|TRBV27|TRBD1
CASRPGQGGTEAFF
TGTGCCAGCAGGCCGGGACAGGGAGGGACTGAAGCTTTCTTT